This T cell receptor beta chain was captured by sequencing in a study of blood T cell repertoires in COVID-19. V was clipped by 2 bases and J by 1 base, with 11 bases between them. CDR1 KGHSH and CDR2 LQKENI come from the germline V gene. This CDR3 has 15 residues. Data came from immunoSEQ multiplex PCR; TCRdb stores just in-frame clones and leaves some out. This table has about 190,000 clones, around 80% appearing once. The specimen was peripheral blood. This receptor was obtained from a woman between 45 and 65 years old with acute or convalescent COVID-19. V and J are TRBV18 and TRBJ1-1; perhaps TRBD1 as D (5 bases). This CDR3 reads CASSPGARSNTEAFF. CDR3 bases: TGTGCCAGCTCACCAGGGGCGCGGTCGAACACTGAAGCTTTCTTT.